The TCR beta chain under discussion was sequenced for a study of T cell responses to AZD1222 COVID-19 vaccine. General study results and limits: Reportedly, close to half of spike-specific TCRs are directed against unmutated variant regions.

Assay: immunoSEQ multiplex PCR; the TCRdb copy retains only in-frame clones and omits some. Of 99,000 or so clones in the sample, about 88% were seen once. The V gene's germline CDR1 is SNHLY and CDR2 FYNNEI. CDR3 length equals 13 residues. V lost 5 bases to trimming and J lost 1 base, with 9 bases between them. Comment on this clone: Antigen unknown.

The chain is built from TRBV2 and TRBJ2-7; no reliable D call. The specimen comprised peripheral blood, sampled 28 days after the second AZD1222 dose. This clonotype originated in an adult who received the AZD1222 COVID-19 vaccine. DNA of the CDR3: TGTGCCAGCAGTATAGGCAGGTCCTACGAGCAGTACTTC. Translating gives CASSIGRSYEQYF.